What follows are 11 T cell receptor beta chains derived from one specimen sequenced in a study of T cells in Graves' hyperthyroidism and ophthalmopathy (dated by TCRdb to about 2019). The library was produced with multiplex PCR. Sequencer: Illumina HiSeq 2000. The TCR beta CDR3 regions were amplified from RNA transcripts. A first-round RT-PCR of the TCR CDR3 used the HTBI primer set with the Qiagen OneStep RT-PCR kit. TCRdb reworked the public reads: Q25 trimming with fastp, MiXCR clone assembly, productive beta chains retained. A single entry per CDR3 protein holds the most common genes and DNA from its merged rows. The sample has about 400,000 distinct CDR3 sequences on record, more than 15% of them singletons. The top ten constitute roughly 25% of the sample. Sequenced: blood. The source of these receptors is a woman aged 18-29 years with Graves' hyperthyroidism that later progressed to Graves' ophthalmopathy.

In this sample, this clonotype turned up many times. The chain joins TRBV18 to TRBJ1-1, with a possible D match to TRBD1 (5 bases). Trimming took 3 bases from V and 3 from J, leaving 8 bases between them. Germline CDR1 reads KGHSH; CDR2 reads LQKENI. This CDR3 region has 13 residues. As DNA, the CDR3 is TGTGCCAGCTCACCGGGACGGGACACTGAAGCTTTCTTT. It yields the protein CASSPGRDTEAFF.

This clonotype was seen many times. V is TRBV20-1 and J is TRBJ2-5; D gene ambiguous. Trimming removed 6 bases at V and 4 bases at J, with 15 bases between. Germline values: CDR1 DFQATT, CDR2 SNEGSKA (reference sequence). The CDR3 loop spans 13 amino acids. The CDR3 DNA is TGCAGTGCCCGACCCACCGGCGGAGAGACCCAGTACTTC. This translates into CSARPTGGETQYF.

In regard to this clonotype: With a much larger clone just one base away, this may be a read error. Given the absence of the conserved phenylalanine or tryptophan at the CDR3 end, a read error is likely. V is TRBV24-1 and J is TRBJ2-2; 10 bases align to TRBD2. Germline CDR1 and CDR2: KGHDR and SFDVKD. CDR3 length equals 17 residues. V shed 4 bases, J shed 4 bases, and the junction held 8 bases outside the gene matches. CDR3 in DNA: TGTGCCACCAGTGACCGGCTAGCGGGAGTTATCACCGGGGAGCTGTTTTCT. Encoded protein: CATSDRLAGVITGELFS.

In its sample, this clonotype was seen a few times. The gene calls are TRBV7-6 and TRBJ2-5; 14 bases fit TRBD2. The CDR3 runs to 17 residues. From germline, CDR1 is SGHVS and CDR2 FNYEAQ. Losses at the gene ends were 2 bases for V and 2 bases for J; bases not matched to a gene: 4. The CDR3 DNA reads TGTGCCAGCAGCTTAACCAGACTAGCGGGAGGGCAAGAGACCCAGTACTTC. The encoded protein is CASSLTRLAGGQETQYF.

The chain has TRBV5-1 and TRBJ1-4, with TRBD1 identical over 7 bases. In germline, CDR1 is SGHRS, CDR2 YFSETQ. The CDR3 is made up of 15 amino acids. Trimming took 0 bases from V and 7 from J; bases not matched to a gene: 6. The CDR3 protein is CASSLEGGSSEKLFF. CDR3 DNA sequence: TGCGCCAGCAGCTTGGAAGGGGGCTCGTCTGAAAAACTGTTTTTT.

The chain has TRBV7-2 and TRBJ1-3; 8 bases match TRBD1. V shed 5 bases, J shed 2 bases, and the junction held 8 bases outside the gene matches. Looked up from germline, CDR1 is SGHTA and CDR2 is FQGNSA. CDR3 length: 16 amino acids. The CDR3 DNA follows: TGTGCCAGCAGCGGAAGGACAGGGTCACCTGGAAACACCATATATTTT. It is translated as CASSGRTGSPGNTIYF.

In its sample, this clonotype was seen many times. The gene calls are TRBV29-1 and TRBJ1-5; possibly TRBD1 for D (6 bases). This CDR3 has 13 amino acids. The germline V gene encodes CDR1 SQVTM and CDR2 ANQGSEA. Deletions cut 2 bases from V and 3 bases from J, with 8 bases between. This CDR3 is CSVEQGPNQPQHF. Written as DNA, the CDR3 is TGCAGCGTTGAACAGGGGCCCAATCAGCCCCAGCATTTT.

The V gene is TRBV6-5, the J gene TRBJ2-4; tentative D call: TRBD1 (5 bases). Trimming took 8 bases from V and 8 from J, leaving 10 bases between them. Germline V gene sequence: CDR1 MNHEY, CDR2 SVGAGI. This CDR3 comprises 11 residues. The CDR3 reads CASVRRDIQYF. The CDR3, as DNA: TGTGCCAGCGTTCGCAGGGACATTCAGTACTTC.

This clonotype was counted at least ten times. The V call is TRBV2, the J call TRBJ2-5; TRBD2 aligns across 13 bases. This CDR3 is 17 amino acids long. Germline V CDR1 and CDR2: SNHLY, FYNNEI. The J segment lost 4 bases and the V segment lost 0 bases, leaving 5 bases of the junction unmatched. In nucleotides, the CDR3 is TGTGCCAGCAGTGAAGCGGGACTAGCGGGATATCGAGAGACCCAGTACTTC. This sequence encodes CASSEAGLAGYRETQYF.

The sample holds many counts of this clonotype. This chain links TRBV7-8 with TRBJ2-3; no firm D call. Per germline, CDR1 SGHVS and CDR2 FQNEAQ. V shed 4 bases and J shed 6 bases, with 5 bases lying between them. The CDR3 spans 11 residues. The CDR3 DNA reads TGTGCCAGCAGCTACGGGGATACGCAGTATTTT. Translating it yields CASSYGDTQYF.

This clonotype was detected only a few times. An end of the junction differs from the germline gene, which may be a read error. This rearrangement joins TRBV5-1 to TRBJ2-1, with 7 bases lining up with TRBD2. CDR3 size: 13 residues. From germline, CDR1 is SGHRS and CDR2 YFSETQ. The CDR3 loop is CASSSTSDNKQFF. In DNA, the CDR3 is TGCGCCAGCAGCTCTACTAGCGACAATAAGCAGTTCTTC.